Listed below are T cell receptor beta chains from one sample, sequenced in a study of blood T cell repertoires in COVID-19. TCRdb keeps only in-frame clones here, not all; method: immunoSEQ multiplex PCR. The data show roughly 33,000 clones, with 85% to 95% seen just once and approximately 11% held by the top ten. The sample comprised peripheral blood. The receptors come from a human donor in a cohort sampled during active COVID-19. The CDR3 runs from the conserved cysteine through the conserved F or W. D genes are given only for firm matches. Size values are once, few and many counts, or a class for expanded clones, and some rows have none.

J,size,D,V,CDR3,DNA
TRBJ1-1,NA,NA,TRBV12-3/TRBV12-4,CASNWGGNTEAFF,TGTGCCAGCAATTGGGGAGGGAACACTGAAGCTTTCTTT
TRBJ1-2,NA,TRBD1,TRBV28,CASSSPQGARYGYTF,TGTGCCAGCAGTTCCCCACAGGGGGCCAGGTATGGCTACACCTTC
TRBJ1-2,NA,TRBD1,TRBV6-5,CASSSRTGRYGYTF,TGTGCCAGCAGTTCTAGGACAGGGCGTTATGGCTACACCTTC
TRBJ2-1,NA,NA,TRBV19,CASSKPYNEQFF,TGTGCCAGTAGTAAGCCGTACAATGAGCAGTTCTTC
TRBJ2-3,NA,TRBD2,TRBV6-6,CASSQPIPAGGHTDTQYF,TGTGCCAGCAGTCAACCAATTCCAGCGGGAGGGCACACAGATACGCAGTATTTT
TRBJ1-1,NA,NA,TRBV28,CASSPRRVFTEAFF,TGTGCCAGCAGCCCCAGGAGGGTGTTCACTGAAGCTTTCTTT
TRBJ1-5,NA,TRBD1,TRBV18,CASSPGTVNQPQHF,TGTGCCAGCTCACCCGGGACAGTGAATCAGCCCCAGCATTTT
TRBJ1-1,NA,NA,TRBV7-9,CALAVGTEAFF,TGTGCCCTTGCTGTCGGCACTGAAGCTTTCTTT
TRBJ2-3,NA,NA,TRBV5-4,CASSPPGEDTQYF,TGTGCCAGCAGTCCCCCCGGTGAGGATACGCAGTATTTT
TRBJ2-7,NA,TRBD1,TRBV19,CASSQDRNYEQYF,TGTGCCAGTAGCCAGGACAGGAACTACGAGCAGTACTTC
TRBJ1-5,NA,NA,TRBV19,CASSIRGRGIQPQHF,TGTGCCAGTAGTATACGGGGCAGGGGAATCCAGCCCCAGCATTTT
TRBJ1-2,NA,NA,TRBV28,CASSPRGLNYGYTF,TGTGCCAGCAGTCCCAGGGGCCTCAACTATGGCTACACCTTC
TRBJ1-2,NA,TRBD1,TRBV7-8,CASSLASTGGYGYTF,TGTGCCAGCAGCTTAGCCTCGACAGGGGGCTATGGCTACACCTTC
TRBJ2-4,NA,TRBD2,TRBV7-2,CASIEGVSGTKNIQYF,TGTGCCAGCATCGAGGGCGTTAGCGGGACCAAAAACATTCAGTACTTC
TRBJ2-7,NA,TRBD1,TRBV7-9,CASSLLDRAEQYF,TGTGCCAGCAGCTTACTAGACAGGGCCGAGCAGTACTTC
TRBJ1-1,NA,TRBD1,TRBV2,CASSLGQGGGTEAFF,TGTGCCAGCAGTCTGGGGCAGGGGGGTGGTACTGAAGCTTTCTTT
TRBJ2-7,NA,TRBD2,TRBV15,CATSRSRLAGVYEQYF,TGTGCCACCAGCAGATCCAGACTAGCGGGAGTGTACGAGCAGTACTTC
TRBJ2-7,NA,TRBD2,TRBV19,CASSKPPSGRAVKQYF,TGTGCCAGTAGTAAGCCCCCTAGCGGGAGGGCCGTGAAGCAGTACTTC
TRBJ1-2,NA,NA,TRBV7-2,CASSLDGGPYYGYTF,TGTGCCAGCAGCTTAGACGGGGGACCGTACTATGGCTACACCTTC
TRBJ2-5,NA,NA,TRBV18,CASSPPSTGETQYF,TGTGCCAGCTCACCACCTAGCACCGGGGAGACCCAGTACTTC
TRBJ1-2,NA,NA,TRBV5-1,CASRAELGYGYTF,TGCGCCAGCAGGGCAGAACTAGGCTATGGCTACACCTTC
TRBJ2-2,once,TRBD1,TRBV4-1,CASSQGGQGAGGELFF,TGCGCCAGCAGCCAAGGCGGTCAGGGGGCGGGCGGGGAGCTGTTTTTT
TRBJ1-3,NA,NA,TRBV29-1,CSVAQHSGNTIYF,TGCAGCGTTGCACAGCACTCTGGAAACACCATATATTTT
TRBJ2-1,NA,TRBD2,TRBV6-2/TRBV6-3,CASSYSLPPGLAGGSEFF,TGTGCCAGCAGTTACTCGCTCCCTCCGGGACTAGCGGGAGGGTCCGAGTTCTTC
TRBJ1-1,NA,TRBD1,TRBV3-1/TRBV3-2,CASSPTGFTEAFF,TGTGCCAGCAGCCCGACAGGGTTTACTGAAGCTTTCTTT
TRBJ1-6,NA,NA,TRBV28,CASAGEGSSYNSPLHF,TGTGCCAGCGCTGGGGAGGGTAGCTCCTATAATTCACCCCTCCACTTT
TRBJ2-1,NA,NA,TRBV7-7,CASSPSGQGAWNEQFF,TGTGCTAGCAGCCCTAGCGGTCAGGGGGCCTGGAATGAGCAGTTCTTC
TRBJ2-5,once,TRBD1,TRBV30,CAWALGTAQETQYF,TGTGCCTGGGCGCTTGGGACAGCCCAAGAGACCCAGTACTTC
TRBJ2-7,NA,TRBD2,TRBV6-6,CASTPWLAGAYEQYF,TGTGCCAGCACCCCCTGGCTAGCGGGGGCCTACGAGCAGTACTTC
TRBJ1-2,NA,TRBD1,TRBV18,CASSPGTGEYGYTF,TGTGCCAGCTCACCGGGGACAGGGGAGTATGGCTACACCTTC
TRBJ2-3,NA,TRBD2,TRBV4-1,CASSPSGGRGSTDTQYF,TGCGCCAGCAGCCCCAGCGGCGGGAGGGGTAGCACAGATACGCAGTATTTT
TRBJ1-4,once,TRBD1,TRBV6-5,CASRRDSNEKLFF,TGTGCCAGCAGGCGGGACAGTAATGAAAAACTGTTTTTT
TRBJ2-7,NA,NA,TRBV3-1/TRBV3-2,CASSQGRSGEQYF,TGTGCCAGCAGCCAAGGGCGATCGGGCGAGCAGTACTTC
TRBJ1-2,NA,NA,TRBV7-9,CASSLKGVGTRGAYGYTF,TGTGCCAGCAGCTTAAAGGGGGTCGGGACTAGGGGAGCCTATGGCTACACCTTC
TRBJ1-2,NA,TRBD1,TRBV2,CASRDPTGGWVYGYTF,TGTGCCAGCAGAGACCCGACAGGGGGTTGGGTCTATGGCTACACCTTC
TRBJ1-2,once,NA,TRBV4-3,CASSQDVEGLGGYTF,TGCGCCAGCAGCCAAGATGTGGAGGGGTTAGGCGGCTACACCTTC
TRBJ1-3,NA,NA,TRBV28,CASSVQGSGNTIYF,TGTGCCAGCAGTGTACAGGGATCTGGAAACACCATATATTTT
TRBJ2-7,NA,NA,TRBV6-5,CASSRTGRVSYEQYF,TGTGCCAGCAGTCGGACAGGGAGGGTTTCCTACGAGCAGTACTTC
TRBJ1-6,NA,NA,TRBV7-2,CASSPLEGSNSPLHF,TGTGCCAGCAGCCCCCTCGAGGGCTCTAATTCACCCCTCCACTTT
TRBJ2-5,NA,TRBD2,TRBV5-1,CASSLTLAGGQETQYF,TGCGCCAGCAGCTTGACGCTAGCGGGAGGACAAGAGACCCAGTACTTC
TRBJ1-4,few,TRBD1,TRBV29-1,CSANRGGEKLFF,TGCAGCGCCAACAGGGGTGGGGAAAAACTGTTTTTT
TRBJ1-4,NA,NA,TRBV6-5,CASSYSPGATNEKLFF,TGTGCCAGCAGTTACTCTCCGGGTGCAACTAATGAAAAACTGTTTTTT
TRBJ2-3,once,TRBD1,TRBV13,CASSLGQSTDTQYF,TGTGCCAGCAGCTTGGGACAGAGCACAGATACGCAGTATTTT
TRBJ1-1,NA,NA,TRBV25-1,CASSESMTVNTEAFF,TGTGCCAGCAGTGAATCCATGACAGTGAACACTGAAGCTTTCTTT
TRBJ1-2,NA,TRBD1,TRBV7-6,CASSLGRHLTGGNQNGYTF,TGTGCCAGCAGCTTAGGGCGCCACCTAACAGGGGGCAATCAGAATGGCTACACCTTC
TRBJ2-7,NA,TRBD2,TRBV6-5,CASSRPAGGSYEQYF,TGTGCCAGCAGCAGACCAGCGGGAGGCTCCTACGAGCAGTACTTC
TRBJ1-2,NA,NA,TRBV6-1,CASSDERGGWRGYTF,TGTGCCAGCAGTGATGAGAGGGGGGGTTGGAGAGGCTACACCTTC
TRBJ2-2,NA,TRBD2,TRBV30,CAWISRLAGGTGELFF,TGTGCCTGGATTAGCAGACTAGCGGGAGGGACCGGGGAGCTGTTTTTT
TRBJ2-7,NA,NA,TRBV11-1,CASSSRTVHSYEQYF,TGTGCCAGCAGCTCACGCACAGTCCACTCCTACGAGCAGTACTTC
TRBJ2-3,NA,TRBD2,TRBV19,CASSPRLAGEDTQYF,TGTGCCAGTAGTCCGAGACTAGCGGGAGAGGATACGCAGTATTTT
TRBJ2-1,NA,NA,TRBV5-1,CASSFTGDNEQFF,TGCGCCAGCAGCTTTACAGGAGACAATGAGCAGTTCTTC
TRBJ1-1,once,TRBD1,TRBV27,CASSATGKRGLNTEAFF,TGTGCCAGCAGTGCGACAGGGAAAAGGGGATTGAACACTGAAGCTTTCTTT